One sample yielded the 22 T cell receptor beta chains listed below, sequenced in a study of shared clonotypes between healthy human individuals. Method: immunoSEQ multiplex PCR; TCRdb's copy keeps in-frame clones and lacks some. The data contain hundreds of thousands of clones, over 65% of them singletons. Sequenced material: memory CD4+ T cells sorted from blood. The sample's subset: CD45RA-negative fraction. These receptors came from a woman aged 30 to 39 in good health.

This chain joins TRBV2 and TRBJ1-4; D is ambiguous. The CDR3 length is 14 residues. The germline V gene has CDR1 SNHLY and CDR2 FYNNEI. Deletions cut 6 bases from V and 0 bases from J, with 8 bases between. The CDR3, as DNA: TGTGCCAGCAGATCAGAGGCAACTAATGAAAAACTGTTTTTT. Amino acids: CASRSEATNEKLFF.

The chain carries TRBV30 and TRBJ1-5; D perhaps matches TRBD1 (5 bases). This CDR3 spans 14 amino acids. CDR1 and CDR2 from the germline V gene are GTSNPN and SVGIG (reference sequence). V was pared by 2 bases and J by 4 bases, with 12 bases between. The CDR3 here is CAWSSGRVNQPQHF. The CDR3 coding sequence is TGTGCCTGGAGTTCGGGCAGGGTAAATCAGCCCCAGCATTTT.

This chain connects TRBV6-5 to TRBJ1-2; unclear D gene. CDR1 is MNHEY and CDR2 is SVGAGI in the germline V gene. This CDR3 spans 12 amino acids. V was clipped by 5 bases and J by 8 bases, with 12 bases between them. As DNA, the CDR3 is TGTGCCAGCAGTCCCCAAAGAGGGGGCTACACCTTC. Translation: CASSPQRGGYTF.

The CDR3 sequence: CASSLWTGPSNYGYTF. The CDR3 nucleotides are TGTGCCAGCAGTTTGTGGACAGGGCCCTCTAACTATGGCTACACCTTC. The V call is TRBV28, the J call TRBJ1-2; 8 nucleotides agree with TRBD1. The CDR3 is 16 residues long. V shed 3 bases, J shed 0 bases, and the junction held 6 bases outside the gene matches. The germline CDR1 and CDR2 sequences are MDHEN and SYDVKM.

This chain connects TRBV11-2 to TRBJ2-5; D remains unclear. Germline V gives CDR1 SGHAT, CDR2 FQNNGV. This CDR3 has 14 amino acids. The V end was cut by 6 bases, the J end by 5 bases, with 16 bases between. As DNA, the CDR3 is TGTGCCAGCAGTTCATATAAGGGCAGGGAGACCCAGTACTTC. This codes for CASSSYKGRETQYF.

This clone occurred a few times. The chain has TRBV10-1 and TRBJ1-4; 9 bases match TRBD1. Trimming cost V 2 bases and J 5 bases; bases outside gene matches: 6. The germline gives CDR1 WNHNN, CDR2 SYGVQD (reference sequence). The CDR3 consists of 16 residues. CDR3 bases: TGCGCCAGCAGTGAGCGAACAGGGGGCACGAATGAAAAACTGTTTTTT. It encodes CASSERTGGTNEKLFF.

This clone was found many times. V is TRBV6-1 and J is TRBJ1-3; D ambiguous. The CDR3 has 13 amino acids. Trimming left V 7 bases short and J 1 base short, with 8 bases between. In germline, CDR1 is MNHNS, CDR2 SASEGT. The CDR3 DNA reads TGTGCCAGCATAAAGGAGTCTGGAAACACCATATATTTT. The encoded protein is CASIKESGNTIYF.

Many counts were recorded for this clone. V gene TRBV5-1 combines with J gene TRBJ1-1; tentative D call: TRBD1 (5 bases). There are 17 residues in the CDR3. V lost 4 bases, J lost 2 bases, and 21 bases lay in between. Germline values: CDR1 SGHRS, CDR2 YFSETQ. The chain's CDR3 is CASSRGGSPSSNTEAFF. For the CDR3, the DNA is TGCGCCAGCAGCCGGGGGGGGTCCCCTTCTTCAAACACTGAAGCTTTCTTT.

The V gene is TRBV28, the J gene TRBJ1-5; 9 positions match TRBD1. From germline, CDR1 is MDHEN and CDR2 SYDVKM. V trimming: 4 bases; J trimming: 2 bases; junction bases outside the gene matches: 6. The CDR3 is 16 residues long. This chain's CDR3 is CASSSQRTGGNQPQHF. The DNA of the CDR3 is TGTGCCAGCAGTTCCCAACGGACAGGGGGCAATCAGCCCCAGCATTTT.

The chain couples TRBV5-4 to TRBJ2-2; the D gene could be TRBD1 or TRBD2 (7 bases each). CDR3 length: 17 residues. CDR1 and CDR2 (germline): SGHNT, YYREEE (reference sequence). V gave up 6 bases and J gave up 0 bases, with 18 bases separating them. The CDR3 DNA reads TGTGCCAGCACCCGGGGGGCGGGGACAGCGAACACCGGGGAGCTGTTTTTT. Residues: CASTRGAGTANTGELFF.

This clone appeared once. The rearrangement joins TRBV10-3 to TRBJ1-5, with 7 bases that match TRBD1. CDR1 ENHRY and CDR2 SYGVKD come from the germline V gene. Trimming took 4 bases from V and 4 from J; bases not matched to a gene: 4. The CDR3 covers 14 residues. CDR3 bases: TGTGCCATCAGTGCAGGGGGAGTAAATCAGCCCCAGCATTTT. Its protein product is CAISAGGVNQPQHF.

This chain uses TRBV2 with TRBJ2-2; TRBD1 agrees at 10 bases. The trim removed 6 bases at V and 4 bases at J, leaving 5 bases unmatched. The CDR3 runs to 15 residues. Germline V gene sequence: CDR1 SNHLY, CDR2 FYNNEI. The CDR3 sequence: CASRGWTGGTGELFF. In DNA form, the CDR3 reads TGTGCCAGCAGGGGGTGGACAGGGGGCACCGGGGAGCTGTTTTTT.

The rearrangement links TRBV6-5 to TRBJ1-2, with 8 bases fitting TRBD1. This CDR3 comprises 12 residues. Germline V lookup: CDR1 MNHEY, CDR2 SVGAGI. V lost 6 bases and J lost 7; bases outside the gene matches: 4. CDR3 in amino acids: CASSYRGGGYTF. The CDR3 DNA reads TGTGCCAGCAGCTACAGGGGGGGTGGCTACACCTTC.

Regarding this clone: Being one base from a much bigger clone, this may be a read error. The V and J genes are TRBV5-8 and TRBJ2-6; D is uncertain. In germline, CDR1 is SGHTS, CDR2 YDEGEE. The CDR3 spans 15 residues. V was clipped by 2 bases and J by 4 bases, with 10 bases between them. CDR3 loop: CASSFLGKGANVLTF. The CDR3 DNA sequence: TGTGCCAGCAGCTTTCTGGGCAAAGGGGCCAACGTCCTGACTTTC.

The V gene is TRBV6-4, the J gene TRBJ2-5; 10 nucleotides agree with TRBD2. This CDR3 is 14 amino acids long. From germline, CDR1 is MRHNA and CDR2 SNTAGT. J gave up 4 bases and V 7 bases, and 6 bases lay outside the gene matches. The CDR3 DNA is TGTGCCAGCAAAATGCTAGCGGGAGTAGAGACCCAGTACTTC. This gives the protein CASKMLAGVETQYF.

The chain is built from TRBV11-2 and TRBJ1-1; D possibly corresponds to TRBD1 (5 bases). Germline V gene data show CDR1 as SGHAT and CDR2 as FQNNGV. CDR3 size: 16 residues. Trimming left V 1 base short and J 4 bases short, with 16 bases between. DNA of the CDR3: TGTGCCAGCAGCTTAGGCCATGTCGGGACGGGCACTGAAGCTTTCTTT. Translating gives CASSLGHVGTGTEAFF.

The rearrangement joins TRBV28 to TRBJ1-1; the D is unclear. The CDR3 extends over 14 amino acids. Deletions cut 3 bases from V and 3 bases from J, with 11 bases between. From germline, CDR1 is MDHEN and CDR2 SYDVKM. The CDR3 loop reads CASSFLRSDTEAFF. DNA of the CDR3: TGTGCCAGCAGTTTCCTCAGGTCGGACACTGAAGCTTTCTTT.

Points on this clone: Since a much larger clone is just one base distant, this may be a read error. The rearrangement uses TRBV28 and TRBJ1-1; D is uncertain. CDR1 is MDHEN and CDR2 is SYDVKM in the germline V gene. The CDR3 is made up of 13 amino acids. V was shortened by 6 bases and J by 1 base, with 9 bases between the two germline ends. The CDR3 spells CASSFGKNTEAFF. The CDR3 DNA reads as TGTGCCAGCAGCTTCGGTAAGAACACTGAAGCTTTCTTT.

The rearrangement joins TRBV7-7 to TRBJ2-1; D may be TRBD1 (6 bases). Germline V gene lookup returns CDR1 SSHAT and CDR2 FNYEAQ (reference sequence). The CDR3 runs 14 residues. Between the trimmed V and J ends, which lost 1 base and 6 bases, there was a span of 10 bases. The CDR3 DNA sequence: TGTGCCAGCAGCTTAGGGGCCAGGGGCAATGAGCAGTTCTTC. Protein product: CASSLGARGNEQFF.

This clone was observed a few times. The rearrangement links TRBV11-2 to TRBJ2-2; 8 nucleotides agree with TRBD1. This CDR3 has 17 residues. The ends lost 5 bases at V and 3 bases at J; junction bases unmatched: 11. Per germline, CDR1 SGHAT and CDR2 FQNNGV. CDR3: CASSGASGGWDTGELFF. In nucleotides, the CDR3 is TGTGCCAGCAGCGGAGCCTCAGGGGGCTGGGACACCGGGGAGCTGTTTTTT.

This clone was detected only once. The CDR3 DNA reads as TGTGCCAGCAAAGGGACAGGGAGAAGGGGGACTGAAGCTTTCTTT. Residues: CASKGTGRRGTEAFF. The chain links TRBV6-5 to TRBJ1-1, with 9 bases aligning to TRBD1. Germline-derived CDR1 and CDR2 are MNHEY and SVGAGI. V lost 7 bases and J lost 5; bases outside the gene matches: 11. The CDR3 has 15 amino acids.

This clone was seen once. The chain uses TRBV2 and TRBJ2-2; TRBD1 or TRBD2 may be the D gene (6 bases each). V lost 5 bases and J lost 3, with 13 bases in between. Per the germline V gene, CDR1 is SNHLY and CDR2 is FYNNEI. The CDR3 consists of 15 residues. In DNA form, the CDR3 reads TGTGCCAGCAGTCGTCGGAGGGGGGACACCGGGGAGCTGTTTTTT. It is translated as CASSRRRGDTGELFF.